This is a list of T cell receptor beta chains from one sample in a study of CD8 T cells in Susac syndrome. TCRdb analysed the immunoSEQ multiplex PCR reads with MiXCR anew, one entry per CDR3 protein. The sample lists some 70,000 distinct CDR3 sequences, approximately 94% seen once, with about 0.6% in the top ten. The source material was CD8+ T cells from PBMCs. The receptors shown here come from a human donor with multiple sclerosis. Each CDR3 is given without its conserved first and last residue.

v_call,j_call,cdr3_aa
TRBV5-8,TRBJ2-2,ASRQTGTSGPTGELF
TRBV27,TRBJ2-7,ASSLAGTGYEQY
TRBV4-3,TRBJ1-1,ASSQEGGFGTEAF
TRBV9,TRBJ2-7,ASSPGGFDEQY
TRBV3-1,TRBJ2-1,ASSQGGQGNEQF
TRBV20-1,TRBJ1-2,SANGYT
TRBV28,TRBJ2-5,AKGEEETQY
TRBV27,TRBJ2-3,ATLGGDTQY
TRBV11-1,TRBJ2-7,ASSYVGYEQY
TRBV19,TRBJ1-1,ASSIWPRTGSLNTEAF
TRBV19,TRBJ2-1,ASSIEAQYNEQF
TRBV11-2,TRBJ1-4,ASSLGGRGFEKLF
TRBV5-4,TRBJ2-7,ASSFQGVGEQY
TRBV27,TRBJ2-7,ASSLIYNDEQY
TRBV9,TRBJ1-2,ASSFSQGNYGYT
TRBV7-2,TRBJ1-1,ASSLLQVNTEAF
TRBV7-9,TRBJ1-3,ASSPGTGVRNTIY
TRBV7-9,TRBJ2-7,ASSTRTGGAPHEQY
TRBV13,TRBJ2-5,ASASGTQETQY
TRBV19,TRBJ2-3,ASTGLADTDTQY
TRBV13,TRBJ1-6,ASRDPSGSYNSPLH
TRBV20-1,TRBJ2-7,SARSPYSSYEQY
TRBV27,TRBJ2-7,ASSLRASGGFSYEQY
TRBV7-9,TRBJ1-2,ASSSPLQLSNYGYT
TRBV25-1,TRBJ2-7,ASSLDEQY
TRBV6-5,TRBJ1-1,ASRGGPDTEAF
TRBV6-6,TRBJ2-7,ASRPRTGPEQY
TRBV19,TRBJ2-7,ASSIDGRMSYEQY
TRBV12-3/TRBV12-4,TRBJ2-7,ASAPGPE
TRBV20-1,TRBJ2-1,SAKRGGGNEQF
TRBV19,TRBJ1-4,ASSIFTGTGYEKLF
TRBV5-1,TRBJ2-1,ASSFPSSGIYNEQF
TRBV18,TRBJ2-7,ASSPPGEYSHEQY
TRBV20-1,TRBJ2-4,SARDLFGHQSENIQY
TRBV28,TRBJ2-5,ASSTPRAEVRGTQY
TRBV24-1,TRBJ2-7,ATSKAGSSYEQY
TRBV20-1,TRBJ2-1,SAAETLDEQF